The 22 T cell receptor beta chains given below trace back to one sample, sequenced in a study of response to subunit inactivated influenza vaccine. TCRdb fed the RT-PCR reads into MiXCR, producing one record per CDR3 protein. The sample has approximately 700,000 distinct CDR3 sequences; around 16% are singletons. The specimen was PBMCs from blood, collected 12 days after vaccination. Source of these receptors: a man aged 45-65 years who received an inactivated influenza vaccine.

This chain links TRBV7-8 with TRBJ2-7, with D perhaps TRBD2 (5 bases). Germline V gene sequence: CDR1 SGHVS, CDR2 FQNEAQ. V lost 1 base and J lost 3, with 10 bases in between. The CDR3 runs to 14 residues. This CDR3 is CASSLGVGDYEQYF. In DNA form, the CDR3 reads TGTGCCAGCAGCTTAGGGGTCGGGGACTACGAGCAGTACTTC. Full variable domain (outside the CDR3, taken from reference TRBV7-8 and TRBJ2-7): GAGVSQSPRYKVAKRGQDVALRCDPISGHVSLFWYQQALGQGPEFLTYFQNEAQLDKSGLPSDRFFAERPEGSVSTLKIQRTQQEDSAVYLCASSLGVGDYEQYFGPGTRLTVT.

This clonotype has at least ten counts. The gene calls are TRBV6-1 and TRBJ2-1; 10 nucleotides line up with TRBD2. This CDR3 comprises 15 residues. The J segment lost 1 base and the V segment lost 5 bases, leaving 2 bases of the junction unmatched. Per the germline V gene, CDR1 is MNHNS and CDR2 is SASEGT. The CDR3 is CASSRSGRSYNEQFF. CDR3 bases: TGTGCCAGCAGTCGTAGCGGGAGGTCCTACAATGAGCAGTTCTTC.

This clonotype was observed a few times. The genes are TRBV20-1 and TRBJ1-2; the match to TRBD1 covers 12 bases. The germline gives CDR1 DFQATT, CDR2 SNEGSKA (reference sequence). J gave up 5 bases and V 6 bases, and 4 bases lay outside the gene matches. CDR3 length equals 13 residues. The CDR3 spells CSAPGQGAYGYTF. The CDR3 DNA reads TGCAGTGCGCCGGGACAGGGGGCGTATGGCTACACCTTC.

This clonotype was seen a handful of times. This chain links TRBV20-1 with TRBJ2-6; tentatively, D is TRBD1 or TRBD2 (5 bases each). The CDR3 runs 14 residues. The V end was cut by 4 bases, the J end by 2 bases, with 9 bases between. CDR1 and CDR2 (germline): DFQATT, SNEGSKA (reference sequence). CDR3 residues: CSATGTAGANVLTF. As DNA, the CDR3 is TGCAGTGCTACAGGGACGGCTGGGGCCAACGTCCTGACTTTC.

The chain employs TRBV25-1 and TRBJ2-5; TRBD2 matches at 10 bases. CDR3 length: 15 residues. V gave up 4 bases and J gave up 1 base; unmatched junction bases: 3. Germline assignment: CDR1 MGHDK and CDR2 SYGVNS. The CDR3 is CASSVLAGPQETQYF. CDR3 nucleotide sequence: TGTGCCAGCAGTGTACTAGCGGGACCCCAAGAGACCCAGTACTTC.

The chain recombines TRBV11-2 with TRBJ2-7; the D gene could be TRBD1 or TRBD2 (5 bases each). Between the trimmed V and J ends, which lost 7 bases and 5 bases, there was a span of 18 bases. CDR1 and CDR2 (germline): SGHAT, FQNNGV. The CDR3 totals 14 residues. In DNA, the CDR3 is TGTGCCAGCACCCGGGGACGCCTATCGAACGAGCAGTACTTC. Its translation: CASTRGRLSNEQYF.

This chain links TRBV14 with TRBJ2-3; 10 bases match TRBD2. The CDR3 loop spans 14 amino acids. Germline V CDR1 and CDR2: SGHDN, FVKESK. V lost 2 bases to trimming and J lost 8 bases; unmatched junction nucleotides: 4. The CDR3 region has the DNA TGTGCCAGCAGCCAAATAGCGGGAGGCCTTACGCAGTATTTT. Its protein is CASSQIAGGLTQYF.

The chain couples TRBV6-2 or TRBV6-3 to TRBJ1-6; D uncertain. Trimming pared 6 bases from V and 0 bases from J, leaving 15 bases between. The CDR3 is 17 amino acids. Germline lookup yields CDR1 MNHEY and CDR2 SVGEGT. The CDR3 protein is CASSRIARVSYNSPLHF. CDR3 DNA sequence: TGTGCCAGCAGCCGAATAGCCCGGGTCTCCTATAATTCACCCCTCCACTTT.

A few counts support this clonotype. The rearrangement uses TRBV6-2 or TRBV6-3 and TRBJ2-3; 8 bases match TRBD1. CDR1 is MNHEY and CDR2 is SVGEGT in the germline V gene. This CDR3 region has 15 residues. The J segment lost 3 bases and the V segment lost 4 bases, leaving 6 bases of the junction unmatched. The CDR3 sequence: CASSWTGSMTDTQYF. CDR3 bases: TGTGCCAGCAGTTGGACAGGGTCGATGACAGATACGCAGTATTTT.

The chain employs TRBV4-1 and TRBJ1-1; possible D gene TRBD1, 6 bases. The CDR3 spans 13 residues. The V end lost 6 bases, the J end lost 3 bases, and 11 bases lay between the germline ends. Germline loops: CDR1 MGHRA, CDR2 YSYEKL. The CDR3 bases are TGCGCCAGCAGACAGGGATGGGACACTGAAGCTTTCTTT. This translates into CASRQGWDTEAFF.

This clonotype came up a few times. CDR3 in DNA: TGTGCCGCCCCTGACACCGGGGAGCTGTTTTTT. It specifies CAAPDTGELFF. The V call is TRBV7-9, the J call TRBJ2-2, with unresolved D. V was trimmed by 11 bases and J by 3 bases, leaving 7 bases between them. Germline V gene sequence: CDR1 SEHNR, CDR2 FQNEAQ (reference sequence). This CDR3 spans 11 amino acids.

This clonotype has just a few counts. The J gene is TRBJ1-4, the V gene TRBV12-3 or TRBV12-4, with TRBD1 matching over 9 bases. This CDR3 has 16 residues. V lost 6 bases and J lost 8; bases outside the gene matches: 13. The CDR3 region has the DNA TGTGCCAGCAGCCAGATACAGGGGGCCGGGCGGGAAAAACTGTTTTTT. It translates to CASSQIQGAGREKLFF.

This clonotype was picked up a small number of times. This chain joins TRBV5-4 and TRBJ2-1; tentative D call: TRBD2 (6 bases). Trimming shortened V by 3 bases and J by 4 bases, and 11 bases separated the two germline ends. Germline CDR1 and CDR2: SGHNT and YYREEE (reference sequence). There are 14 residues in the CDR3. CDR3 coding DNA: TGTGCCAGCAGCTGGGGGGTAGGGTACAATGAGCAGTTCTTC. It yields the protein CASSWGVGYNEQFF.

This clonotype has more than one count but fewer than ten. CDR3: CASSFTESGNTIYF. The CDR3 nucleotides read TGTGCCAGCAGCTTTACAGAGTCTGGAAACACCATATATTTT. This rearrangement joins TRBV7-2 to TRBJ1-3; no clear D. Trimming cost V 3 bases and J 1 base, with 7 bases left between them. The CDR3 spans 14 residues. Germline V gene data show CDR1 as SGHTA and CDR2 as FQGNSA.

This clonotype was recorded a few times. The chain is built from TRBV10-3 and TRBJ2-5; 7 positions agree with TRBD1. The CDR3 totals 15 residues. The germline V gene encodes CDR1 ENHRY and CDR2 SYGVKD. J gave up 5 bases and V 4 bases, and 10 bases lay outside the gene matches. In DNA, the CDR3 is TGTGCCATCAGTGTAACAACAGGGGATAGGGAGACCCAGTACTTC. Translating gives CAISVTTGDRETQYF.

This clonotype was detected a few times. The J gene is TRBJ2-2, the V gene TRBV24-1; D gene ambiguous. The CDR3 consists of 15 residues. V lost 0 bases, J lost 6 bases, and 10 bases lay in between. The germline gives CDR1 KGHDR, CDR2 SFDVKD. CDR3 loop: CATSDLADSPGELFF. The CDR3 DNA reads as TGTGCCACCAGTGATTTGGCAGATAGCCCCGGGGAGCTGTTTTTT.

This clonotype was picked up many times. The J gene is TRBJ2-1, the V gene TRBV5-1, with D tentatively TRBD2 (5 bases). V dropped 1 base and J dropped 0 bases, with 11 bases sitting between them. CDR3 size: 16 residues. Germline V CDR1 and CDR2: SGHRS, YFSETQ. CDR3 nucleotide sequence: TGCGCCAGCAGCTTGAATGTGGGGAGCTCCTACAATGAGCAGTTCTTC. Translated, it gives CASSLNVGSSYNEQFF. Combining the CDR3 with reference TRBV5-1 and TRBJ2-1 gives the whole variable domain KAGVTQTPRYLIKTRGQQVTLSCSPISGHRSVSWYQQTPGQGLQFLFEYFSETQRNKGNFPGRFSGRQFSNSRSEMNVSTLELGDSALYLCASSLNVGSSYNEQFFGPGTRLTVL.

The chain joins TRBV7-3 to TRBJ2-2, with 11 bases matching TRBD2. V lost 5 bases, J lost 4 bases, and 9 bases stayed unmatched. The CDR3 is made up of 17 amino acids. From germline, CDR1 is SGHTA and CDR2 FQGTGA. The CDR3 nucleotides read TGTGCCAGCAGCCAGTCACTAGCGGGAGTGTCCACCGGGGAGCTGTTTTTT. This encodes CASSQSLAGVSTGELFF.

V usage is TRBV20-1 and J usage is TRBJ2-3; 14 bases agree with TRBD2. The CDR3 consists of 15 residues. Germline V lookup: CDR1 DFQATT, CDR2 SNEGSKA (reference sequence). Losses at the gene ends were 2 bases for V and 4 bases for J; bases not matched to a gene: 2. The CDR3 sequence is CSARRLAGGSDTQYF. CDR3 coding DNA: TGCAGTGCTAGAAGACTAGCGGGAGGGTCAGATACGCAGTATTTT.

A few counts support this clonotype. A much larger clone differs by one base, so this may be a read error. In DNA, the CDR3 is TGTGCCAGCAATTTTTCTTATGGCTACACCTTC. Amino acids: CASNFSYGYTF. The chain has TRBV28 and TRBJ1-2; D call uncertain. Trimming left V 7 bases short and J 5 bases short, with 8 bases between. CDR1 MDHEN and CDR2 SYDVKM come from the germline V gene. The CDR3 is made up of 11 amino acids.

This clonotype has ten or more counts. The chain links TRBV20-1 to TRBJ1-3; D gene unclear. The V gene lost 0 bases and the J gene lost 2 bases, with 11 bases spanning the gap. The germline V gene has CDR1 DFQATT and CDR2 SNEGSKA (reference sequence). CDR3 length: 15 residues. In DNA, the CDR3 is TGCAGTGCTAGAGATACTAGGACGGCTGGAAACACCATATATTTT. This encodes CSARDTRTAGNTIYF.

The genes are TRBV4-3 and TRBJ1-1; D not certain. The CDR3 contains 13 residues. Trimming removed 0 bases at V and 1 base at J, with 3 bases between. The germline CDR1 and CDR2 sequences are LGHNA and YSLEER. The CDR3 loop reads CASSQEPNTEAFF. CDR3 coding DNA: TGCGCCAGCAGCCAAGAGCCGAACACTGAAGCTTTCTTT.